This T cell receptor beta chain was observed in a study of blood T cell repertoires in COVID-19. Whole-study context: PBMCs, B-cell-depleted T cells, or T cells were the source of the cDNA or gDNA that made up the material.

While infection was still active, Seattle patients were enrolled and then followed longitudinally. Authors' data handling: Amplified reference gene primers provided the basis for estimating nucleated cell counts. Clones were sequenced by immunoSEQ multiplex PCR, and TCRdb holds only the in-frame ones, with some missing. V and J calls and clone size come straight from that table; D and trimming were deduced from the DNA. The profile covers roughly 160,000 clones, with roughly four fifths appearing a single time and around 2.7% taken by the ten largest. The receptor was isolated from a woman older than 75 with COVID-19, enrolled during active disease. Sequenced sample: peripheral blood.

CDR3 DNA: TGTGCCAGCTCACCCCGACCTAGCGGGAGGGGGTATGAGCAGTTCTTC. Amino acid sequence: CASSPRPSGRGYEQFF. The gene calls are TRBV18 and TRBJ2-1; TRBD2 matches 12 bases. V was pared by 3 bases and J by 8 bases, with 8 bases of the junction left unmatched. CDR3 size: 16 residues. CDR1 and CDR2 (germline): KGHSH, LQKENI.